This record concerns one T cell receptor (beta chain) sequence. Its target antigen remains unknown. No much larger clone exists at a distance of one base, and base qualities are not known. Patients with a history of autoimmune disease or receiving systemic immunosuppression were excluded from the trial. Peripheral blood for TCR sequencing was collected from all dose cohorts at baseline, on cycle 4 day 1, and on cycle 7 day 1. Samples were obtained from an open-label, multicenter, first-in-human phase I dose-escalation trial of ivuxolimab. The trial enrolled adults with locally advanced or metastatic head and neck squamous cell, hepatocellular, melanoma or renal cell carcinoma. Before TCR sequencing, CD4+ T cells and CD8+ T cells were sorted from peripheral blood as separate populations. Genomic DNA was isolated from the sorted cells so that the TCRbeta CDR3 region could be sequenced. TCRbeta CDR3 regions were sequenced using the immunoSEQ Assay. In TCRdb, the immuneACCESS table is reduced to in-frame sequences with V and J assigned. These tables do not hold every clone; where another copy was compared, an unresolved V gene accounts for under half, and the others remain unexplained. The sample table lists roughly 93,000 clones, roughly 94% of them with a count of one. The ten largest clones represent 0.5% to 0.65% of the sample.

The record originates from a study of OX40 agonist ivuxolimab in advanced cancers. Some background on the complete study: Ivuxolimab was a fully human IgG2 agonistic monoclonal antibody targeting the costimulatory receptor OX40 (CD134). In the dose-escalation cohort, more than 80% of patients were male, and the mean age was 60 years with a range of about 20 to 80. The paper describes the monotherapy dose-escalation part (N ≈ 50 patients) of the phase I trial of ivuxolimab. Peripheral TCRbeta sequencing aimed to test whether ivuxolimab altered TCR sequence diversity and caused clonal T-cell expansion. Patients were allowed to have had prior anti-PD-1, anti-PD-L1 or anti-CTLA-4 therapy, and approximately 40% of the dose-escalation patients had previously received checkpoint inhibitors. Partial responses were achieved by three dose-escalation patients, of whom one had hepatocellular carcinoma and two had cutaneous melanoma. Among the roughly 52 dose-escalation patients, about 20 had hepatocellular carcinoma, around 15 melanoma, 9 renal cell carcinoma and 9 head and neck cancer. Intravenous ivuxolimab was administered to patients every 2 weeks at six dose levels: 0.01, 0.1, 0.3, 1.5, 3 and 10 mg/kg.

The paper's findings and limits, for the study overall: In the 0.1-3.0 mg/kg groups, partial responders were among the patients with the lowest normalized peripheral clonal expansion, particularly in CD8+ T cells. On average, CD8+ T cells showed more expanded clones than CD4+ T cells after ivuxolimab. Low levels of normalized T-cell clonal expansion were also seen in some nonresponding patients. At doses of 0.1 to 3.0 mg/kg, clonal expansion of both CD4+ and CD8+ blood T cells was observed from baseline to week 6. The antigen specificity of the peripheral T cells that underwent clonal expansion was not determined.

The junction shows trimming of 5 bases on V and 3 bases on J, and the gene matches do not reach 5 bases of it. Taken from the germline V gene, the CDR1 and CDR2 loops are SGHTA and FQGTGA. The CDR3 goes from the cysteine to the phenylalanine over 14 residues. Only CDR3 DNA remains: 42 bases, in frame from the first base. The clonotype comes from an adult with an advanced solid tumor such as melanoma, head and neck, liver or kidney cancer. The chain is assembled from TRBV7-3 and TRBJ2-5; 8 of the junction bases match TRBD2. The sequences come from CD4+ or CD8+ T cells sorted from blood, collected in a trial of the OX40 agonist ivuxolimab. The nucleotides read TGTGCCAGCAGCCGACGGGGGGGCAAAGAGACCCAGTACTTC. It is translated as CASSRRGGKETQYF.